The T cell receptor beta chain described here comes from a study of shared clonotypes between healthy human individuals. V dropped 8 bases and J dropped 7 bases, with 21 bases sitting between them. Germline values: CDR1 MDHEN, CDR2 SYDVKM. This CDR3 contains 14 residues. Into CD45RA+ naive and CD45RA-negative memory subsets, the CD4+ cells were split. This clone was picked up a small number of times. The antigen is unknown. Around 220 ng DNA, around 30,000 T cell genomes, went into each sorted-subset replicate PCR. Only in-frame clones appear in the TCRdb table, and some are missing; sequencing was by immunoSEQ multiplex PCR. Of roughly 220,000 clones in the sample, approximately 65% are singletons; the top ten hold approximately 12%. Findings and limits, study-wide: An anticipated effect of sequencing depth on clonotype sharing among donors was recognized.

The specimen was memory CD4+ T cells sorted from blood. Subset of the sample: CD45RA-negative fraction. The chain uses TRBV28 and TRBJ2-7; D is perhaps TRBD2 (5 bases). This receptor was identified in a man aged 25-40 years in good health. The CDR3 DNA reads TGTGCCAGCGAAACCGCAGGACGGGGTAGAGAGCAGTACTTC. Its translation is CASETAGRGREQYF.